Each of the 29 T cell receptor beta chains below was sequenced from the same sample in a study of shared clonotypes between healthy human individuals. Naive CD8 cells lacked CD45RO and underwent positive selection for CCR7, leaving out terminally differentiated effector memory CD45RA+ cells. Clones were read by immunoSEQ multiplex PCR, and TCRdb kept only the in-frame ones, dropping some. The top ten clones hold more than 1.5% of a sample with about 2.2 million clones, around 93% of them seen once. Sequencing was performed on naive CD8+ T cells from PBMCs. The receptors here all came from a man aged 18 to 30 in good health. Some clones in this sample may be carry-over from other donors' samples.

About this clone itself: Other DNA sequences in the sample encode the same CDR3. V usage is TRBV28 and J usage is TRBJ2-1, with D tentatively TRBD2 (5 bases). The V and J ends lost 3 bases and 2 bases respectively, with 8 bases between them. The CDR3 has 14 residues. CDR1 and CDR2 (germline): MDHEN, SYDVKM. CDR3 residues: CASSLPGTYNEQFF. CDR3 in DNA: TGTGCCAGCAGTTTGCCGGGAACCTACAATGAGCAGTTCTTC.

The rearrangement joins TRBV5-1 to TRBJ2-7, with D possibly being TRBD1 (6 bases). V was clipped by 0 bases and J by 3 bases, with 13 bases between them. CDR3 length equals 15 residues. Germline V lookup: CDR1 SGHRS, CDR2 YFSETQ. CDR3 amino acids: CASSLAETGYYEQYF. DNA for the CDR3: TGCGCCAGCAGCTTGGCGGAGACAGGTTACTACGAGCAGTACTTC.

The chain's CDR3 is CSVRHSHEQYF. The CDR3 DNA is TGCAGCGTGCGACATTCCCACGAGCAGTACTTC. The chain carries TRBV29-1 and TRBJ2-7; no firm D call. V was cut by 6 bases and J by 5 bases, with 11 bases left in between. This CDR3 has 11 residues. CDR1 is SQVTM and CDR2 is ANQGSEA in the germline V gene.

The chain recombines TRBV7-6 with TRBJ2-7, with D perhaps TRBD2 (6 bases). The germline V gene has CDR1 SGHVS and CDR2 FNYEAQ. The V end was cut by 5 bases, the J end by 4 bases, with 12 bases between. This CDR3 is 13 amino acids long. In DNA, the CDR3 is TGTGCCAGCAGCCCCCGCCGGGGGTACGAGCAGTACTTC. It translates to CASSPRRGYEQYF.

The J gene is TRBJ2-5, the V gene TRBV5-4; D is unclear. V gave up 4 bases and J gave up 4 bases, with 8 bases separating them. The length of the CDR3 is 12 residues. Germline V lookup: CDR1 SGHNT, CDR2 YYREEE (reference sequence). The CDR3 nucleotides read TGTGCCAGCAGCACCCGATCAGAGACCCAGTACTTC. Protein: CASSTRSETQYF.

The chain employs TRBV7-9 and TRBJ2-7; TRBD1 is a possible D gene (5 bases). There are 14 residues in the CDR3. Germline assignment: CDR1 SEHNR and CDR2 FQNEAQ (reference sequence). Trimming shortened V by 5 bases and J by 2 bases, and 13 bases separated the two germline ends. CDR3 in amino acids: CASSATALPYEQYF. Written as DNA, the CDR3 is TGTGCCAGCAGCGCGACAGCGTTACCCTACGAGCAGTACTTC.

This clone was recorded only once. The rearrangement uses TRBV7-3 and TRBJ1-5; D is unclear. CDR1 is SGHTA and CDR2 is FQGTGA in the germline V gene. The CDR3 is made up of 16 amino acids. The V end lost 2 bases, the J end lost 0 bases, and 11 bases lay between the germline ends. This CDR3 is CASSLVAPYSNQPQHF. DNA for the CDR3: TGTGCCAGCAGCTTAGTTGCCCCCTATAGCAATCAGCCCCAGCATTTT.

J is TRBJ2-5 and V is TRBV7-9, with a weak D call TRBD2 (5 bases). The CDR3 has 13 residues. Germline assignment: CDR1 SEHNR and CDR2 FQNEAQ (reference sequence). Trimming left V 6 bases short and J 2 bases short, with 10 bases between. The CDR3 DNA reads as TGTGCCAGCAGTCTCCTAGCACAAGAGACCCAGTACTTC. Its protein is CASSLLAQETQYF.

This chain links TRBV2 with TRBJ2-7; D perhaps matches TRBD1 (6 bases). Trimming removed 8 bases at V and 3 bases at J, with 11 bases between. The CDR3 length is 12 residues. Germline V gene data show CDR1 as SNHLY and CDR2 as FYNNEI. The CDR3 DNA follows: TGTGCCAGCCGGGACATGCTCTACGAGCAGTACTTC. The encoded protein is CASRDMLYEQYF.

In regard to this clone: The same CDR3 can be traced to other DNA sequences in this sample. This chain joins TRBV7-9 and TRBJ2-7; the D is unclear. CDR1 is SEHNR and CDR2 is FQNEAQ in the germline V gene (reference sequence). The CDR3 has 11 residues. The germline V and J ends were trimmed by 5 bases and 4 bases, with 6 bases remaining between them. This CDR3 reads CASSTGYEQYF. The CDR3 nucleotides read TGTGCCAGCAGCACCGGGTACGAGCAGTACTTC.

The chain is built from TRBV19 and TRBJ1-1; D ambiguous. Germline CDR1 is LNHDA and CDR2 is SQIVND (reference sequence). V lost 3 bases and J 4 bases, leaving 9 bases between the germline ends. The CDR3 totals 13 residues. The CDR3 protein is CASSIGASTEAFF. CDR3 DNA: TGTGCCAGTAGTATCGGAGCAAGCACTGAAGCTTTCTTT.

This rearrangement joins TRBV2 to TRBJ1-1; D is unresolved. Germline V CDR1 and CDR2: SNHLY, FYNNEI. V lost 4 bases and J 0 bases, leaving 12 bases between the germline ends. CDR3 size: 15 residues. For the CDR3, the DNA is TGTGCCAGCAGTGTCTCCGCCAGCATGAACACTGAAGCTTTCTTT. Translating gives CASSVSASMNTEAFF.

The chain has TRBV9 and TRBJ2-1, with D possibly being TRBD1 or TRBD2 (6 bases each). The V gene lost 3 bases and the J gene lost 0 bases, with 10 bases spanning the gap. Germline CDR1 is SGDLS and CDR2 is YYNGEE. This CDR3 is 15 amino acids long. The CDR3 here is CASSEEGVSYNEQFF. As DNA, the CDR3 is TGTGCCAGCAGCGAGGAGGGGGTCTCCTACAATGAGCAGTTCTTC.

This clone has more than one count but fewer than ten. The chain uses TRBV7-9 and TRBJ1-1; the D is unclear. V lost 0 bases, J lost 1 base, and 9 bases lay in between. The CDR3 runs to 15 residues. Germline CDR1 and CDR2: SEHNR and FQNEAQ (reference sequence). In DNA form, the CDR3 reads TGTGCCAGCAGCTTAGCGTCAGGTTCGAACACTGAAGCTTTCTTT. It codes for CASSLASGSNTEAFF.

V is TRBV30 and J is TRBJ1-1, with D uncertain. The V end was cut by 1 base, the J end by 3 bases, with 12 bases between. This CDR3 region has 14 residues. The germline gives CDR1 GTSNPN, CDR2 SVGIG (reference sequence). The CDR3 spells CAWSERAWDTEAFF. CDR3 coding DNA: TGTGCCTGGAGTGAAAGGGCGTGGGACACTGAAGCTTTCTTT.

The V gene is TRBV5-6, the J gene TRBJ1-5; no definite D call. The CDR3 covers 14 residues. With 1 base removed from V and 0 bases from J, the gap between germline ends came to 5 bases. From germline, CDR1 is SGHDT and CDR2 YYEEEE. CDR3 coding DNA: TGTGCCAGCAGCTTGAGCAATAGCAATCAGCCCCAGCATTTT. Its protein is CASSLSNSNQPQHF.

This chain links TRBV6-5 with TRBJ2-2; the D gene is possibly TRBD1 (6 bases). The germline gives CDR1 MNHEY, CDR2 SVGAGI. This CDR3 is 15 amino acids long. The V and J ends lost 3 bases and 5 bases respectively, with 13 bases between them. The CDR3 DNA sequence: TGTGCCAGCAGTTATATAGGGGGTGGGACCGGGGAGCTGTTTTTT. Translation gives CASSYIGGGTGELFF.

J is TRBJ2-1 and V is TRBV5-6; 10 nucleotides align to TRBD2. The CDR3 is made up of 16 amino acids. V trimming: 4 bases; J trimming: 9 bases; junction bases outside the gene matches: 13. The germline V gene encodes CDR1 SGHDT and CDR2 YYEEEE. In nucleotides, the CDR3 is TGTGCCAGCAGCCAACCCGAGCGGGAGGGCCAGACTGAGCAGTTCTTC. Translating it yields CASSQPEREGQTEQFF.

The rearrangement uses TRBV6-5 and TRBJ2-5, with TRBD2 identical over 8 bases. The germline V gene encodes CDR1 MNHEY and CDR2 SVGAGI. The CDR3 sequence is 13 residues long. The V and J ends lost 6 bases and 5 bases, in that order; junction bases with no gene match: 5. The CDR3 DNA reads as TGTGCCAGCAGCGGGAGGGCCGTGGAGACCCAGTACTTC. It codes for CASSGRAVETQYF.

With regard to this clone: The sample has other DNA sequences that encode this CDR3 too. The rearrangement uses TRBV27 and TRBJ2-3; a possible D gene is TRBD2 (7 bases). The CDR3 has 14 residues. Trimming left V 3 bases short and J 4 bases short, with 11 bases between. Germline values: CDR1 MNHEY, CDR2 SMNVEV (reference sequence). This chain's CDR3 is CASSLGGRADTQYF. CDR3 coding DNA: TGTGCCAGCAGTTTGGGGGGGCGCGCAGATACGCAGTATTTT.

This chain connects TRBV13 to TRBJ2-1; 10 positions agree with TRBD2. In germline, CDR1 is PRHDT, CDR2 FYEKMQ (reference sequence). Germline trimming cut 5 bases from V and 5 bases from J; bases unmatched to any gene: 6. The CDR3 runs 15 residues. CDR3 nucleotide sequence: TGTGCCAGCAGCCGGACTAGCGGCCTGAACAATGAGCAGTTCTTC. It encodes CASSRTSGLNNEQFF.

This rearrangement joins TRBV6-5 to TRBJ2-7; 7 nucleotides align to TRBD1. The CDR3 length is 14 residues. CDR1 and CDR2 (germline): MNHEY, SVGAGI. The V and J ends lost 4 bases and 2 bases, in that order; junction bases with no gene match: 5. DNA of the CDR3: TGTGCCAGCAGTTCCGGGACAGCTCCCTACGAGCAGTACTTC. It yields the protein CASSSGTAPYEQYF.

J is TRBJ2-7 and V is TRBV29-1; unclear D gene. The V gene lost 5 bases and the J gene lost 0 bases, with 14 bases spanning the gap. Germline CDR1 SQVTM, CDR2 ANQGSEA. The CDR3 contains 14 residues. DNA of the CDR3: TGCAGCGTTCTCTCGGGTGTGAACTCCTACGAGCAGTACTTC. It encodes CSVLSGVNSYEQYF.

J is TRBJ1-5 and V is TRBV10-3; D remains unclear. Trimming took off 2 bases at V and 0 bases at J, with 11 bases between the two ends. The CDR3 consists of 16 residues. Germline CDR1 reads ENHRY; CDR2 reads SYGVKD. CDR3: CAISERAMYSNQPQHF. CDR3 sequence (DNA): TGTGCCATCAGTGAGCGAGCCATGTATAGCAATCAGCCCCAGCATTTT.

This clone was seen once. The gene calls are TRBV4-3 and TRBJ2-7, with D uncertain. CDR3 length: 13 amino acids. Germline V CDR1 and CDR2: LGHNA, YSLEER. Trimming took off 1 base at V and 6 bases at J, with 10 bases between the two ends. The CDR3 here is CASSQGFGSEQYF. The CDR3 DNA sequence: TGCGCCAGCAGCCAAGGGTTTGGCTCCGAGCAGTACTTC.

This rearrangement joins TRBV11-2 to TRBJ2-7; TRBD1 agrees at 8 bases. Germline V gene lookup returns CDR1 SGHAT and CDR2 FQNNGV. The CDR3 consists of 15 residues. Trimming took 5 bases from V and 2 from J; bases not matched to a gene: 8. The DNA for the CDR3 is TGTGCCAGCAGCCCTACACCGGGACAGGCCTACGAGCAGTACTTC. This translates into CASSPTPGQAYEQYF.

The rearrangement joins TRBV5-1 to TRBJ1-1, with a possible D match to TRBD1 (5 bases). V was trimmed by 4 bases and J by 11 bases, leaving 21 bases between them. CDR3 length: 14 amino acids. Germline-derived CDR1 and CDR2 are SGHRS and YFSETQ. The CDR3 protein is CASSPDGARVRAFF. The CDR3 DNA sequence: TGCGCCAGCAGCCCCGACGGGGCGCGGGTCAGGGCTTTCTTT.

The chain joins TRBV19 to TRBJ2-2; 14 bases map to TRBD2. With 5 bases clipped from V and 6 bases from J, the junction kept 8 bases outside the gene matches. Germline values: CDR1 LNHDA, CDR2 SQIVND (reference sequence). CDR3 length: 17 residues. The CDR3 sequence is CASSSGLAGVGPGELFF. The CDR3 DNA reads TGTGCCAGTAGTTCGGGACTAGCGGGAGTCGGCCCCGGGGAGCTGTTTTTT.

The sample holds a few counts of this clone. This chain links TRBV28 with TRBJ1-5; D may be TRBD1 (5 bases). The germline V gene encodes CDR1 MDHEN and CDR2 SYDVKM. The CDR3 sequence is 15 residues long. V was clipped by 7 bases and J by 4 bases, with 17 bases between them. The CDR3 here is CASNIEGPLNQPQHF. CDR3 coding DNA: TGTGCCAGCAACATTGAGGGACCGCTTAATCAGCCCCAGCATTTT. The variable domain in full, with the rest retrieved from reference TRBV28 and TRBJ1-5, is DVKVTQSSRYLVKRTGEKVFLECVQDMDHENMFWYRQDPGLGLRLIYFSYDVKMKEKGDIPEGYSVSREKKERFSLILESASTNQTSMYLCASNIEGPLNQPQHFGDGTRLSIL.